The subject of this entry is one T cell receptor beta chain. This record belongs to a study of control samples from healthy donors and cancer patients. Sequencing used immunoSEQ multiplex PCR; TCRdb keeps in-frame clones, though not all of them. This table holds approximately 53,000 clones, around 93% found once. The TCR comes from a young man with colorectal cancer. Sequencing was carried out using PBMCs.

This CDR3 reads CASGAGARYIQYF. The CDR3, as DNA: TGTGCCAGCGGAGCGGGGGCGCGTTACATTCAGTACTTC. The J gene is TRBJ2-4, the V gene TRBV2, with 8 bases identical to TRBD2. V shed 8 bases, J shed 8 bases, and the junction held 8 bases outside the gene matches. The germline V gene encodes CDR1 SNHLY and CDR2 FYNNEI. This CDR3 spans 13 amino acids.